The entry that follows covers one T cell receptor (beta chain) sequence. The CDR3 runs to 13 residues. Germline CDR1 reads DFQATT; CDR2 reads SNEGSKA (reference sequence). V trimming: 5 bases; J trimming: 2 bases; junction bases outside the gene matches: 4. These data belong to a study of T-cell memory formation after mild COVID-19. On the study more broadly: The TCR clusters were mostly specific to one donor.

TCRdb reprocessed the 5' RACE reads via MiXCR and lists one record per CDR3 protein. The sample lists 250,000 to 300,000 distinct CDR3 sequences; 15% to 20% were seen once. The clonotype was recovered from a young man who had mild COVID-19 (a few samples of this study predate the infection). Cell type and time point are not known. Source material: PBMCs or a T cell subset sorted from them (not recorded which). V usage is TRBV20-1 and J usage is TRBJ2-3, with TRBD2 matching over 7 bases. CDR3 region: CSAPRGITDTQYF. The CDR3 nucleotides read TGCAGTGCTCCGCGGGGGATCACAGATACGCAGTATTTT.